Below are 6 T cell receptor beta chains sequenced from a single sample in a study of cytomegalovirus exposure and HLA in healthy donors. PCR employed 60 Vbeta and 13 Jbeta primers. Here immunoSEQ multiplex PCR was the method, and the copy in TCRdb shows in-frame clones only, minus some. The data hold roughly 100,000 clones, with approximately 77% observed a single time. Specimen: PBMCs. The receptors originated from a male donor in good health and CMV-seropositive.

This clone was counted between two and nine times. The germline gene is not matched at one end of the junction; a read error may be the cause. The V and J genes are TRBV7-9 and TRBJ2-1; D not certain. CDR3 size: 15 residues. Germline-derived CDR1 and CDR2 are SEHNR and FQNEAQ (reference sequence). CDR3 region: CSSSPNSGVTNEQFF. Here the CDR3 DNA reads TGTTCCAGCAGCCCGAACTCAGGCGTGACCAATGAGCAGTTCTTC.

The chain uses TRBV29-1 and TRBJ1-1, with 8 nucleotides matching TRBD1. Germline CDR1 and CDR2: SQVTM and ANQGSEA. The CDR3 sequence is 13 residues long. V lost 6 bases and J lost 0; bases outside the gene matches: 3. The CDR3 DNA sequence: TGCAGCGTGGACAGGGTGCTGAACACTGAAGCTTTCTTT. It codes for CSVDRVLNTEAFF.

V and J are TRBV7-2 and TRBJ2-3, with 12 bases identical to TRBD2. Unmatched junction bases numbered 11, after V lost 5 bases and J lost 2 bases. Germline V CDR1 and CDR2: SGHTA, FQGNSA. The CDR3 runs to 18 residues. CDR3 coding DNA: TGTGCCAGCAGCCCAGTGCGACTAGCGGGAGTCTTCACAGATACGCAGTATTTT. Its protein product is CASSPVRLAGVFTDTQYF.

The CDR3 sequence: CASSEGGRLEQYF. The DNA of the CDR3 is TGTGCCAGCAGTGAAGGCGGAAGACTCGAGCAGTACTTC. This rearrangement joins TRBV6-1 to TRBJ2-7; D gene unclear. V dropped 1 base and J dropped 6 bases, with 10 bases sitting between them. Germline V gene lookup returns CDR1 MNHNS and CDR2 SASEGT. The CDR3 is 13 residues long.

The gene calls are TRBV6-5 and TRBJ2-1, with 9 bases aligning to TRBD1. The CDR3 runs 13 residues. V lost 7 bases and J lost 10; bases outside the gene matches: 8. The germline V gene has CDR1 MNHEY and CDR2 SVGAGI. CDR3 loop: CASTPQGAGEQFF. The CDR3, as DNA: TGTGCCAGCACCCCACAGGGGGCTGGAGAGCAGTTCTTC.

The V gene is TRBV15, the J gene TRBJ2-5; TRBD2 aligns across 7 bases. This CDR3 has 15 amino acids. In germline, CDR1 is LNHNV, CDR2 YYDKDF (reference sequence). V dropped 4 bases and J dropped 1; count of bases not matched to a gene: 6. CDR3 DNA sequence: TGTGCCACCAGCAAGCGGGGTTCAGGCCAAGAGACCCAGTACTTC. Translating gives CATSKRGSGQETQYF.